This TCR beta chain was profiled in a study of post-analysis software for immune sequencing data. Study-level background: Patients had relapsing-remitting, secondary progressive or progressive-relapsing multiple sclerosis; some lacked subtype. Regarding the study as a whole: By F measure, samples from a shared preparation batch strongly co-clustered. Normalized Chao1 diversity in multiple sclerosis patients fell significantly below that of controls. Several TRBV segments, TRBV5-6, TRBV5-1 and TRBV20-1 among them, were found more frequent in patients than controls.

The TCR beta cDNA libraries carried unique molecular identifiers. There were 1 to 10 million T cells, and about half a million cDNA molecules came from them. Via MiXCR, TCRdb re-called the PCR reads, giving one row per CDR3 protein. The table shows 350,000 to 500,000 distinct CDR3 sequences, with roughly 40% occurring only once. This clonotype was detected a few times. Its antigen is still unknown. V lost 7 bases and J 1 base, leaving 8 bases between the germline ends. The CDR3 totals 13 residues. This clonotype originated in a girl aged 2 to 10 with multiple sclerosis. The sequenced sample consisted of blood. The rearrangement uses TRBV12-3 or TRBV12-4 and TRBJ2-1; no reliable D call. The CDR3 sequence: CASTPGSYNEQFF. Here the CDR3 DNA reads TGTGCCAGCACCCCAGGATCCTACAATGAGCAGTTCTTC.